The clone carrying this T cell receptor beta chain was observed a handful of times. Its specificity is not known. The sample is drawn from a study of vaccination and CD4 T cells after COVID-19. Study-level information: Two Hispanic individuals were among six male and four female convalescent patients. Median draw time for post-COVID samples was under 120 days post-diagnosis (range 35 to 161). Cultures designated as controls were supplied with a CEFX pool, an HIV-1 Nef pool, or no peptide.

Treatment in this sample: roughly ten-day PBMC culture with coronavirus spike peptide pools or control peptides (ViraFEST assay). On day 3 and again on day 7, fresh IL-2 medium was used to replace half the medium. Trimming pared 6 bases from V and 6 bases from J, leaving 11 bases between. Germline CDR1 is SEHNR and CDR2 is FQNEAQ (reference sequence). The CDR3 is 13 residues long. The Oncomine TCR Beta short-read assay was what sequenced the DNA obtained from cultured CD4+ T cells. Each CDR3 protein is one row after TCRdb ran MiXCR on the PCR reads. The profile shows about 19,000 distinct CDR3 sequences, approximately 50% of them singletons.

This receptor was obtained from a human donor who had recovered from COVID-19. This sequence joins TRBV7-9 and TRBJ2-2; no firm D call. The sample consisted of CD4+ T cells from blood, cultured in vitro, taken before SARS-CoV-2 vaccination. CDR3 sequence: CASRPTGSGELFF. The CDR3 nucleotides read TGTGCCAGCAGACCCACTGGCTCCGGGGAGCTGTTTTTT.